The source of this TCR beta chain is a study of T cell responses to AZD1222 COVID-19 vaccine. The study, taken as a whole, reports: Baseline seropositives among AZD1222 recipients totaled only five to seven.

Second-dose schedules of about 4 or about 12 weeks were combined. As concerns this clone: Antigen: not known.

CDR1 and CDR2 (germline): MNHEY, SVGAGI. The CDR3 contains 14 residues. With 2 bases clipped from V and 9 bases from J, the junction kept 8 bases outside the gene matches. This table comes from immunoSEQ multiplex PCR, and its TCRdb copy is limited to in-frame clones, with some not included. The table lists some 120,000 clones, more than 65% of them singletons. The clonotype was recovered from an adult who received the AZD1222 COVID-19 vaccine. V usage is TRBV6-5 and J usage is TRBJ2-7; 9 bases align to TRBD2. The material sequenced was peripheral blood, taken 28 days after the second AZD1222 dose. CDR3 region: CASSYDSGGTTQYF. DNA of the CDR3: TGTGCCAGCAGTTACGATAGCGGGGGAACGACGCAGTACTTC.